The clone carrying this T cell receptor beta chain was detected only a few times. The CDR3 covers 15 residues. Trimming pared 4 bases from V and 0 bases from J, leaving 11 bases between. The germline V gene has CDR1 SGHRS and CDR2 YFSETQ. The sample is drawn from a study of patients and donors after allogeneic stem cell transplantation. TCRdb recomputed calls from the RT-PCR reads with MiXCR, one row per CDR3 protein. This repertoire shows 150,000 to 200,000 distinct CDR3 sequences, approximately 24% found once; its top ten account for roughly a quarter. This TCR derives from a human donor who was either an allogeneic HSCT recipient or a stem cell or donor lymphocyte infusion donor (not recorded which). It is not recorded whose cells these are; they may come from a transplant donor. This chain links TRBV5-1 with TRBJ2-1; tentative D call: TRBD2 (6 bases). The sample taken for sequencing was blood, either unsorted or a sorted T cell fraction (not recorded which). For the CDR3, the DNA is TGCGCCAGCAGCCTCCTAGCGAGCTCCTACAATGAGCAGTTCTTC. Translated, it gives CASSLLASSYNEQFF. Full variable domain (remainder filled in from reference TRBV5-1 and TRBJ2-1): KAGVTQTPRYLIKTRGQQVTLSCSPISGHRSVSWYQQTPGQGLQFLFEYFSETQRNKGNFPGRFSGRQFSNSRSEMNVSTLELGDSALYLCASSLLASSYNEQFFGPGTRLTVL.